These 18 T cell receptor beta chains were sequenced from one sample in a study of shared clonotypes between healthy human individuals. Sequencing used immunoSEQ multiplex PCR; TCRdb keeps in-frame clones, though not all of them. The sample carries more than 500,000 clones, about 96% recorded once. Sequenced sample: naive CD4+ T cells sorted from blood. Stated subset: CD45RA+ positively selected. These receptors were collected from a woman aged 25 to 39 in good health.

The chain joins TRBV19 to TRBJ1-5; possibly TRBD1 for D (6 bases). This CDR3 is 15 amino acids long. Trimming took off 5 bases at V and 1 base at J, with 12 bases between the two ends. CDR1 is LNHDA and CDR2 is SQIVND in the germline V gene (reference sequence). CDR3 amino acids: CASSQQGMSNQPQHF. CDR3 DNA sequence: TGTGCCAGTAGTCAACAGGGAATGAGCAATCAGCCCCAGCATTTT.

This clone has a handful of counts. The V gene is TRBV7-2, the J gene TRBJ1-5, with 10 bases that match TRBD1. Germline loops: CDR1 SGHTA, CDR2 FQGNSA. The CDR3 consists of 16 residues. The trim removed 3 bases at V and 2 bases at J, leaving 4 bases unmatched. CDR3 sequence reads: CASSLTGGAGNQPQHF. CDR3 bases: TGTGCCAGCAGCTTGACAGGGGGCGCGGGCAATCAGCCCCAGCATTTT.

The J gene is TRBJ2-1, the V gene TRBV7-9; no clear D. Deletions cut 2 bases from V and 4 bases from J, with 12 bases between. The CDR3 length is 15 residues. Germline CDR1 reads SEHNR; CDR2 reads FQNEAQ (reference sequence). In DNA form, the CDR3 reads TGTGCCAGCAGCTTAACCTCCCCCGCGTACAATGAGCAGTTCTTC. Its translation: CASSLTSPAYNEQFF.

This chain links TRBV19 with TRBJ2-7, with D uncertain. Germline-derived CDR1 and CDR2 are LNHDA and SQIVND (reference sequence). Trimming took 1 base from V and 0 from J, leaving 10 bases between them. CDR3 length: 15 residues. The CDR3 region has the DNA TGTGCCAGTAGTATAGGCGCGGCTAGCTCCTACGAGCAGTACTTC. Its translation: CASSIGAASSYEQYF. Variable domain in full (rest from reference TRBV19 and TRBJ2-7): DGGITQSPKYLFRKEGQNVTLSCEQNLNHDAMYWYRQDPGQGLRLIYYSQIVNDFQKGDIAEGYSVSREKKESFPLTVTSAQKNPTAFYLCASSIGAASSYEQYFGPGTRLTVT.

The gene calls are TRBV4-1 and TRBJ2-7, with D possibly being TRBD1 (6 bases). The germline CDR1 and CDR2 sequences are MGHRA and YSYEKL. The germline V and J ends were trimmed by 0 bases and 4 bases, with 19 bases remaining between them. The length of the CDR3 is 17 residues. CDR3 in DNA: TGCGCCAGCAGCCAAGAGGCTGATGGGACACCGTCTTACGAGCAGTACTTC. Amino acids: CASSQEADGTPSYEQYF.

This chain joins TRBV18 and TRBJ2-5; no firm D call. CDR3 size: 14 residues. Germline lookup yields CDR1 KGHSH and CDR2 LQKENI. Trimming pared 3 bases from V and 6 bases from J, leaving 14 bases between. The CDR3 DNA is TGTGCCAGCTCACCGCCTCCGGGTGGGAAGACCCAGTACTTC. This sequence encodes CASSPPPGGKTQYF.

The V and J genes are TRBV19 and TRBJ1-2, with D hard to call. Trimming took off 5 bases at V and 4 bases at J, with 14 bases between the two ends. CDR1 and CDR2 from the germline V gene are LNHDA and SQIVND (reference sequence). This CDR3 contains 14 residues. The CDR3 spells CASSPRGGIYGYTF. The DNA for the CDR3 is TGTGCCAGTAGTCCTCGGGGAGGAATCTATGGCTACACCTTC.

The V gene is TRBV4-1, the J gene TRBJ2-1; 7 bases fit TRBD2. Germline CDR1 MGHRA, CDR2 YSYEKL. J gave up 13 bases and V 2 bases, and 11 bases lay outside the gene matches. The CDR3 has 14 amino acids. In nucleotides, the CDR3 is TGCGCCAGCAGCCAACCCCCCGTACGACTAGCCCAGTTCTTC. Amino acids: CASSQPPVRLAQFF.

The chain recombines TRBV11-2 with TRBJ2-7; D is undetermined. The V gene's germline CDR1 is SGHAT and CDR2 FQNNGV. The CDR3 totals 14 residues. V lost 2 bases to trimming and J lost 6 bases, with 14 bases between them. CDR3 in DNA: TGTGCCAGCAGCTTATACGGCCTTTCCGCCGAGCAGTACTTC. Amino acids: CASSLYGLSAEQYF.

The CDR3 protein is CASSKQGSNEKLFF. Here the CDR3 DNA reads TGTGCCAGCAGCAAACAGGGAAGCAATGAAAAACTGTTTTTT. V is TRBV6-6 and J is TRBJ1-4, with D perhaps matching TRBD1 (6 bases). Germline CDR1 is MNHNY and CDR2 is SVGAGI (reference sequence). The CDR3 runs to 14 residues. V lost 6 bases to trimming and J lost 5 bases, with 13 bases between them.

The chain joins TRBV2 to TRBJ1-4; D is unresolved. Trimming took 7 bases from V and 0 from J, leaving 15 bases between them. CDR3 length equals 16 residues. Germline CDR1 reads SNHLY; CDR2 reads FYNNEI. The CDR3, as DNA: TGTGCCAGCAAGAAGGATTTCCGTGCAACTAATGAAAAACTGTTTTTT. Its translation is CASKKDFRATNEKLFF.

This clone was detected only once. J is TRBJ2-1 and V is TRBV7-9; D ambiguous. V was pared by 1 base and J by 1 base, with 8 bases between. CDR3 size: 15 residues. Germline CDR1 SEHNR, CDR2 FQNEAQ (reference sequence). The chain's CDR3 is CASSLVQGSYNEQFF. The CDR3 nucleotides read TGTGCCAGCAGCTTAGTCCAAGGTTCCTACAATGAGCAGTTCTTC.

The V and J genes are TRBV6-5 and TRBJ1-6; 8 bases line up with TRBD1. The V gene's germline CDR1 is MNHEY and CDR2 SVGAGI. Trimming cost V 6 bases and J 14 bases; bases outside gene matches: 15. The CDR3 is made up of 15 amino acids. As DNA, the CDR3 is TGTGCCAGCAGCCAAGACAGGGGCCACCCGGGAACCCTCCACTTT. It encodes CASSQDRGHPGTLHF.

V usage is TRBV29-1 and J usage is TRBJ2-1, with TRBD2 identical over 11 bases. Germline V CDR1 and CDR2: SQVTM, ANQGSEA. The CDR3 runs to 19 residues. V was clipped by 2 bases and J by 2 bases; unmatched bases: 14. DNA for the CDR3: TGCAGCGTTGAACGGCCTAATGACTGGGGACTAGCGGCCTACAATGAGCAGTTCTTC. This translates into CSVERPNDWGLAAYNEQFF.

The chain has TRBV30 and TRBJ1-4; 12 nucleotides line up with TRBD1. V was clipped by 3 bases and J by 8 bases; unmatched bases: 10. Germline V gene sequence: CDR1 GTSNPN, CDR2 SVGIG (reference sequence). CDR3 length: 16 residues. CDR3 sequence (DNA): TGTGCCTGGAGAGGGACAGGGGGCGCAGGGAGGGAAAAACTGTTTTTT. Encoded protein: CAWRGTGGAGREKLFF.

The chain recombines TRBV18 with TRBJ2-7, with D unclear. The V end lost 2 bases, the J end lost 3 bases, and 8 bases lay between the germline ends. Germline CDR1 reads KGHSH; CDR2 reads LQKENI. The CDR3 consists of 13 residues. The CDR3 DNA is TGTGCCAGCTCACCAGGGGTTGGCTACGAGCAGTACTTC. Translating gives CASSPGVGYEQYF.

The chain combines TRBV27 with TRBJ2-7, with 9 bases matching TRBD2. CDR1 MNHEY and CDR2 SMNVEV come from the germline V gene (reference sequence). With 1 base clipped from V and 5 bases from J, the junction kept 6 bases outside the gene matches. This CDR3 has 15 residues. CDR3 sequence (DNA): TGTGCCAGCAGTTTATACAGCGGGAGGCGAGACGAGCAGTACTTC. This encodes CASSLYSGRRDEQYF.

The chain has TRBV6-5 and TRBJ1-2; TRBD1 matches at 7 bases. V lost 2 bases, J lost 3 bases, and 3 bases stayed unmatched. This CDR3 comprises 14 residues. Per germline, CDR1 MNHEY and CDR2 SVGAGI. The CDR3 DNA reads TGTGCCAGCAGTTACGACAGGGACTACTATGGCTACACCTTC. This translates into CASSYDRDYYGYTF.